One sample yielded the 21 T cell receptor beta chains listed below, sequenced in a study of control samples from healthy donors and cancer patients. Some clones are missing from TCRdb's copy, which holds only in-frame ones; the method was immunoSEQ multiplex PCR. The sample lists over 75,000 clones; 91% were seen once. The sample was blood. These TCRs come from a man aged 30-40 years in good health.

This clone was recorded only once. The CDR3 sequence: CASSLSVGNTEAFF. CDR3 sequence (DNA): TGTGCCAGCAGCCTAAGCGTGGGGAACACTGAAGCTTTCTTT. This sequence joins TRBV7-3 and TRBJ1-1; D unresolved. Germline V gene sequence: CDR1 SGHTA, CDR2 FQGTGA. The CDR3 length is 14 residues. The V and J ends lost 5 bases and 1 base respectively, with 11 bases between them. The full variable domain, completed using reference TRBV7-3 and TRBJ1-1, is GAGVSQTPSNKVTEKGKYVELRCDPISGHTALYWYRQSLGQGPEFLIYFQGTGAADDSGLPNDRFFAVRPEGSVSTLKIQRTERGDSAVYLCASSLSVGNTEAFFGQGTRLTVV.

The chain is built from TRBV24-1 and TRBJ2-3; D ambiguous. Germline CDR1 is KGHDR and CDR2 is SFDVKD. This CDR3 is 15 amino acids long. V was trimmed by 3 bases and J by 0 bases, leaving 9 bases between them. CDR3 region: CATSDPGISTDTQYF. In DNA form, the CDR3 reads TGTGCCACCAGTGATCCTGGGATAAGCACAGATACGCAGTATTTT.

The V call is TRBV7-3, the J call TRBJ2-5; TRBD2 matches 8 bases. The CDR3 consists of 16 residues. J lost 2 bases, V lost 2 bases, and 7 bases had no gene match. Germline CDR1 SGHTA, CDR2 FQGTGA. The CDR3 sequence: CASSLEGGGPQETQYF. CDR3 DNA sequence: TGTGCCAGCAGCTTAGAGGGCGGGGGGCCGCAAGAGACCCAGTACTTC. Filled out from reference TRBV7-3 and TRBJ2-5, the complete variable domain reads GAGVSQTPSNKVTEKGKYVELRCDPISGHTALYWYRQSLGQGPEFLIYFQGTGAADDSGLPNDRFFAVRPEGSVSTLKIQRTERGDSAVYLCASSLEGGGPQETQYFGPGTRLLVL.

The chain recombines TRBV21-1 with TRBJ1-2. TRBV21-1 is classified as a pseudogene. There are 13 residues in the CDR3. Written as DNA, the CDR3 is TGTGCCGTTGGGACGGATGATCGCTATGGCTACACCTTC. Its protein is CAVGTDDRYGYTF.

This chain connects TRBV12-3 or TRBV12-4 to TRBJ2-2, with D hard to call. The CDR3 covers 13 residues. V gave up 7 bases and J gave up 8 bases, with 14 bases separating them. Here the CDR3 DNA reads TGTGCCAGCAACTCCCCCTTAGGGGGGGAGCTGTTTTTT. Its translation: CASNSPLGGELFF.

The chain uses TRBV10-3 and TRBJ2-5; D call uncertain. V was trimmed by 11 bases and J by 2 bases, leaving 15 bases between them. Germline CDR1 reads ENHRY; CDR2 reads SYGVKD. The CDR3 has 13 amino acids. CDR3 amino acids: CAASDQMQETQYF. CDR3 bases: TGTGCCGCTTCGGATCAAATGCAAGAGACCCAGTACTTC.

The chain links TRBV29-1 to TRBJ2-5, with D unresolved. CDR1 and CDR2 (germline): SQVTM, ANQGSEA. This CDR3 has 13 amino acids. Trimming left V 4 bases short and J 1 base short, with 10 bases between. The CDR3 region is CSVGSLLQETQYF. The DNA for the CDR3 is TGCAGCGTTGGTTCGCTTCTCCAAGAGACCCAGTACTTC.

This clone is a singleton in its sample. The CDR3 region has the DNA TGTGCCAGCAGCTTGCAGGGACTGAGCTCTGGAAACACCATATATTTT. It codes for CASSLQGLSSGNTIYF. The genes are TRBV7-8 and TRBJ1-3, with D tentatively TRBD1 (5 bases). The V gene's germline CDR1 is SGHVS and CDR2 FQNEAQ. V was clipped by 3 bases and J by 0 bases, with 12 bases between them. This CDR3 is 16 amino acids long.

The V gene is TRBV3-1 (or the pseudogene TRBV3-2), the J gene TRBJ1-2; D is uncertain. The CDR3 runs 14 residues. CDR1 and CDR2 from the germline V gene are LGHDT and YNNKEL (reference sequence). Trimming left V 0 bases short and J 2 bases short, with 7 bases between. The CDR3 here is CASSQDGRNYGYTF. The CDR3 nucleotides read TGTGCCAGCAGCCAAGATGGGAGGAACTATGGCTACACCTTC.

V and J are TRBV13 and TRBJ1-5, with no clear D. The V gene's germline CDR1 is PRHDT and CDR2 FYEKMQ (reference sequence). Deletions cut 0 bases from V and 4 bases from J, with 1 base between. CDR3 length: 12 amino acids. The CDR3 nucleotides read TGTGCCAGCAGCTTAGGTAATCAGCCCCAGCATTTT. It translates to CASSLGNQPQHF.

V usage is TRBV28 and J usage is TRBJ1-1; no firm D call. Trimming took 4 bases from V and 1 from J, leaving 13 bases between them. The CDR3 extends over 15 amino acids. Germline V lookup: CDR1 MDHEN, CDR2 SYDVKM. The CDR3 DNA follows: TGTGCCAGCAGTTCCTTCGGGCCTGCGAACACTGAAGCTTTCTTT. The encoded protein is CASSSFGPANTEAFF.

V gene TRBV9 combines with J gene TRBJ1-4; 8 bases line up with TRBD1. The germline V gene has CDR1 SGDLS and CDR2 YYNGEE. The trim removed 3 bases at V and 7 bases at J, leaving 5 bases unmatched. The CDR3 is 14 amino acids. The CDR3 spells CASSGGQGFEKLFF. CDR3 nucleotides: TGTGCCAGCAGCGGTGGACAGGGTTTTGAAAAACTGTTTTTT. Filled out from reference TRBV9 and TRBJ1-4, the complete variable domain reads DSGVTQTPKHLITATGQRVTLRCSPRSGDLSVYWYQQSLDQGLQFLIQYYNGEERAKGNILERFSAQQFPDLHSELNLSSLELGDSALYFCASSGGQGFEKLFFGSGTQLSVL.

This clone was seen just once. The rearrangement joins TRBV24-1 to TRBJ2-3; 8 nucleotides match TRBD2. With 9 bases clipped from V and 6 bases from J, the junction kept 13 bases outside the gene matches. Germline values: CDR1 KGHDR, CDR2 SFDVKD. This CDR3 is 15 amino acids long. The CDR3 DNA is TGTGCCACCCGGAGCGGGGGCCCGAGAACGGATACGCAGTATTTT. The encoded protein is CATRSGGPRTDTQYF.

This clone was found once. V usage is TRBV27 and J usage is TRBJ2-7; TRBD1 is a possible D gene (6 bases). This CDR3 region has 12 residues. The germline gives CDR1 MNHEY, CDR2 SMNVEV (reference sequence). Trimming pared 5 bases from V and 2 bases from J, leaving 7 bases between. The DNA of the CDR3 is TGTGCCAGCAGTGAGGGGGCCTACGAGCAGTACTTC. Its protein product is CASSEGAYEQYF.

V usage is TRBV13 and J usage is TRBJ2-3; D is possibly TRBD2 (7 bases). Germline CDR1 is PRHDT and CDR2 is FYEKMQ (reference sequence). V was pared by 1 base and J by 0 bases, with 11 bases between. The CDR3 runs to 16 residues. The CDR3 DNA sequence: TGTGCCAGCAGCTTAGTTCGGGGGGCAAGCACAGATACGCAGTATTTT. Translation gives CASSLVRGASTDTQYF.

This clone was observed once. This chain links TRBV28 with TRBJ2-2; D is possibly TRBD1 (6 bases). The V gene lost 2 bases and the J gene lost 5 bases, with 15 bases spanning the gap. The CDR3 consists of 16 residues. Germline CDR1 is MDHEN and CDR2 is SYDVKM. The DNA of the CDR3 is TGTGCCAGCAGTTTAGTCCAGGGGAGAGAAACCGGGGAGCTGTTTTTT. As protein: CASSLVQGRETGELFF.

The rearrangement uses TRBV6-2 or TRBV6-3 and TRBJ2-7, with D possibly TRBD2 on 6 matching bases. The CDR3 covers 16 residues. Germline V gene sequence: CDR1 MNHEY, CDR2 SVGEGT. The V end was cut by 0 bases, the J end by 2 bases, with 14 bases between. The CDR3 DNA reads TGTGCCAGCAGTTACTCGAAGACGACGGGGGCCTACGAGCAGTACTTC. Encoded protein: CASSYSKTTGAYEQYF.

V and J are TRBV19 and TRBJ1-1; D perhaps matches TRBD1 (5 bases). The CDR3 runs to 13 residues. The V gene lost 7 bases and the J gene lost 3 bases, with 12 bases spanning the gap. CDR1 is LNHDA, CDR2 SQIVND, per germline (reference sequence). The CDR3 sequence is CASIGDRDTEAFF. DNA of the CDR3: TGTGCCAGTATTGGGGACCGGGACACTGAAGCTTTCTTT.

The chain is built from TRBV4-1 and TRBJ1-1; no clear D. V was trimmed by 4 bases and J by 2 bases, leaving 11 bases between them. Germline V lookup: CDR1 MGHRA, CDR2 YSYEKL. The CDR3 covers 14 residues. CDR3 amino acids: CASSRERVNTEAFF. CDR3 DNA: TGCGCCAGCAGCCGAGAGAGGGTCAACACTGAAGCTTTCTTT.

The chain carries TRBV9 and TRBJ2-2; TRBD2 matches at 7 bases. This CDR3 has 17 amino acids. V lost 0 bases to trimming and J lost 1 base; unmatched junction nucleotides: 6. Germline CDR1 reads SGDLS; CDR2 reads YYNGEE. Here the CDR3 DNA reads TGTGCCAGCAGCGTAGACCCGGGCGGGGGGAACACCGGGGAGCTGTTTTTT. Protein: CASSVDPGGGNTGELFF.

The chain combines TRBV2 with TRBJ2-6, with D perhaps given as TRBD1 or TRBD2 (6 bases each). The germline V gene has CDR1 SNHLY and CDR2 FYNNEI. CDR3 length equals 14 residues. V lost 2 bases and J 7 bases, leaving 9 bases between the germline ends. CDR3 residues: CASSERGDANVLTF. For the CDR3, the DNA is TGTGCCAGCAGTGAAAGGGGGGATGCCAACGTCCTGACTTTC.